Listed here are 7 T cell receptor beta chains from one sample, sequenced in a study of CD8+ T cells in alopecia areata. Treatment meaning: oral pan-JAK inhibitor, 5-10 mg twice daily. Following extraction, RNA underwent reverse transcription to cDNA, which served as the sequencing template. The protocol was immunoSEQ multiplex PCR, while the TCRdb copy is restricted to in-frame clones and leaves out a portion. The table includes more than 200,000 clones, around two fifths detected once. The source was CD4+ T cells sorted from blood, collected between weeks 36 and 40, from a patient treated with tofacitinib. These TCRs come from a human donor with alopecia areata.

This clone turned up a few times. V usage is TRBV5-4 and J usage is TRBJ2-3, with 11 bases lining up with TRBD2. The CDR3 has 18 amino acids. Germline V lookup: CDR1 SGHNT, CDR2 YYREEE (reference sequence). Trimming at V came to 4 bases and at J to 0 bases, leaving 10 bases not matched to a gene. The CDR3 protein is CASSLPAGLAASTDTQYF. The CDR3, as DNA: TGTGCCAGCAGCCTCCCCGCGGGACTAGCGGCTAGCACAGATACGCAGTATTTT.

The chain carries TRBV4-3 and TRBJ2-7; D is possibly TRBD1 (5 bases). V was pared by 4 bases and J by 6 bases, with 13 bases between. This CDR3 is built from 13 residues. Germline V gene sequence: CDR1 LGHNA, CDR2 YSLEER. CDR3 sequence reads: CASSLGAWGEQYF. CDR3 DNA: TGCGCCAGCAGCCTTGGGGCTTGGGGCGAGCAGTACTTC.

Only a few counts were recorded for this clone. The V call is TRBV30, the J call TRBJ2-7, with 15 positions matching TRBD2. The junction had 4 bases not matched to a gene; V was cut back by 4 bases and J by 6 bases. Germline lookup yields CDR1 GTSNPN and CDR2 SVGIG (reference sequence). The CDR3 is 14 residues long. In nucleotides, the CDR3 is TGTGCCTGGAAAGGGACTAGCGGGAGGTCCGAGCAGTACTTC. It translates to CAWKGTSGRSEQYF.

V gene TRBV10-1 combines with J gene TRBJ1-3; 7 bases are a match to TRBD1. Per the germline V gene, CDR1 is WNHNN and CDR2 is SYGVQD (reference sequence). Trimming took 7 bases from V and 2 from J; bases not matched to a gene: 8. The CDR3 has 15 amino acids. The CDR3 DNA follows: TGCGCCAGCATATTAGGGACAGAAGCTGGAAACACCATATATTTT. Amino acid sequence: CASILGTEAGNTIYF.

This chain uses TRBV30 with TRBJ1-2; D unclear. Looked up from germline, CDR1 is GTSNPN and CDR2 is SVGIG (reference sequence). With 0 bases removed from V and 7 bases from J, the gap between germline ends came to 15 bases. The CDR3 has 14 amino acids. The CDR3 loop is CAWSVLGVFGGYTF. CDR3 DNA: TGTGCCTGGAGTGTACTTGGGGTTTTCGGTGGCTACACCTTC.

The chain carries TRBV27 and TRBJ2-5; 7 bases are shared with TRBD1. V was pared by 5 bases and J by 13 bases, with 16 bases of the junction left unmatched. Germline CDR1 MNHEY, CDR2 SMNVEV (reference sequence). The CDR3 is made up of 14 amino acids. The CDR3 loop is CASSGRQGASPLYF. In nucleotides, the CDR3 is TGTGCCAGCAGTGGGAGACAGGGAGCCTCTCCCCTGTACTTC.

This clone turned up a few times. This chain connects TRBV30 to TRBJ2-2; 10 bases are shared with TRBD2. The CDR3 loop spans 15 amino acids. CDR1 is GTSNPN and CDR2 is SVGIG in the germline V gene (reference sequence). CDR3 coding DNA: TGTGCTGCACCGGGACTAGCGAGATCCACCGGGGAGCTGTTTTTT. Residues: CAAPGLARSTGELFF.